These 21 T cell receptor beta chains came from one sample sequenced in a study of cytomegalovirus exposure and HLA in healthy donors. 13 Jbeta primers and 60 Vbeta primers were used for the PCR. Profiled with immunoSEQ multiplex PCR; TCRdb holds only in-frame clones, not every one. The sample holds 130,000 to 150,000 clones, just under 85% seen once. The sequenced sample was PBMCs. The source is a middle-aged man in good health and CMV-seropositive.

This chain uses TRBV29-1 with TRBJ1-2, with D possibly matching TRBD1 (5 bases). CDR1 is SQVTM and CDR2 is ANQGSEA in the germline V gene. Trimming shortened V by 3 bases and J by 7 bases, and 12 bases separated the two germline ends. The CDR3 runs to 12 residues. The CDR3 DNA is TGCAGCGTTGAGGGTCTGGGGGGTGGCTACACCTTC. Residues: CSVEGLGGGYTF.

The rearrangement joins TRBV10-3 to TRBJ2-7; 9 positions match TRBD1. CDR1 is ENHRY, CDR2 SYGVKD, per germline. V lost 7 bases and J lost 6; bases outside the gene matches: 10. The CDR3 sequence is 14 residues long. The CDR3 DNA is TGTGCCATCACCTCGGGACAGGGACCGGCCGAGCAGTACTTC. Protein product: CAITSGQGPAEQYF.

V and J are TRBV5-6 and TRBJ1-2, with D maybe TRBD1 (6 bases). Deletions cut 3 bases from V and 4 bases from J, with 19 bases between. The length of the CDR3 is 16 residues. Germline loops: CDR1 SGHDT, CDR2 YYEEEE. The DNA of the CDR3 is TGTGCCAGCAGCTCACCCGTCACAGGGTTGATCTATGGCTACACCTTC. The encoded protein is CASSSPVTGLIYGYTF.

This sequence joins TRBV10-3 and TRBJ1-6; D gene uncertain. Per the germline V gene, CDR1 is ENHRY and CDR2 is SYGVKD. The V and J ends lost 6 bases and 7 bases respectively, with 13 bases between them. The CDR3 has 14 residues. CDR3 sequence: CAIRPGLRNSPLHF. DNA of the CDR3: TGTGCCATCAGGCCTGGACTCCGGAATTCACCCCTCCACTTT.

The CDR3 sequence: CASRTRRTGGAQSTGELFF. The CDR3 DNA reads as TGCGCCAGCAGAACTCGCAGAACAGGGGGCGCTCAGAGCACCGGGGAGCTGTTTTTT. The rearrangement links TRBV5-1 to TRBJ2-2; 9 bases fit TRBD1. From germline, CDR1 is SGHRS and CDR2 YFSETQ. The J segment lost 4 bases and the V segment lost 5 bases, leaving 18 bases of the junction unmatched. CDR3 length: 19 amino acids.

This clone was counted a few times. The chain combines TRBV28 with TRBJ2-3; 7 positions agree with TRBD1. Per germline, CDR1 MDHEN and CDR2 SYDVKM. Germline trimming cut 7 bases from V and 1 base from J; bases unmatched to any gene: 11. This CDR3 is built from 16 residues. As DNA, the CDR3 is TGTGCCAGCACCCGAGGGGGCCTTGGAGGCACAGATACGCAGTATTTT. It translates to CASTRGGLGGTDTQYF.

The J gene is TRBJ2-3, the V gene TRBV9, with D possibly TRBD1 on 6 matching bases. The V gene lost 0 bases and the J gene lost 4 bases, with 12 bases spanning the gap. Germline V gives CDR1 SGDLS, CDR2 YYNGEE. This CDR3 region has 15 residues. CDR3 bases: TGTGCCAGCAGCGTAGGCAGGGGTTACTCAGATACGCAGTATTTT. This gives the protein CASSVGRGYSDTQYF.

The CDR3 DNA reads as TGTGCCAGTAAAGAGCGGGGGGGCTACAATGAGCAGTTCTTC. Protein: CASKERGGYNEQFF. V and J are TRBV19 and TRBJ2-1; 10 bases are a match to TRBD2. Germline V CDR1 and CDR2: LNHDA, SQIVND (reference sequence). V lost 7 bases and J lost 3; bases outside the gene matches: 3. The CDR3 runs to 14 residues.

The CDR3 sequence: CASSYSDVTNQPQHF. DNA for the CDR3: TGTGCCAGTAGTTATAGCGATGTAACCAATCAGCCCCAGCATTTT. This chain joins TRBV19 and TRBJ1-5; D not resolved. CDR1 is LNHDA and CDR2 is SQIVND in the germline V gene (reference sequence). This CDR3 spans 15 amino acids. Trimming removed 5 bases from V and 3 bases from J, with 14 bases in between.

V is TRBV19 and J is TRBJ2-5; TRBD2 aligns across 12 bases. The length of the CDR3 is 16 residues. Germline-derived CDR1 and CDR2 are LNHDA and SQIVND (reference sequence). With V trimmed by 7 bases and J by 5 bases, 11 bases remained unmatched. CDR3 in amino acids: CASKTGLAGPGETQYF. The CDR3 bases are TGTGCCAGTAAGACGGGACTAGCGGGCCCAGGGGAGACCCAGTACTTC.

The gene calls are TRBV2 and TRBJ2-7, with a possible D match to TRBD1 (5 bases). CDR1 and CDR2 (germline): SNHLY, FYNNEI. V was trimmed by 8 bases and J by 5 bases, leaving 10 bases between them. CDR3 length: 11 residues. CDR3 bases: TGTGCCAGCCGAATAGGGGACGAGCAGTACTTC. This codes for CASRIGDEQYF. The complete variable domain, with remaining parts taken from reference TRBV2 and TRBJ2-7, reads EPEVTQTPSHQVTQMGQEVILRCVPISNHLYFYWYRQILGQKVEFLVSFYNNEISEKSEIFDDQFSVERPDGSNFTLKIRSTKLEDSAMYFCASRIGDEQYFGPGTRLTVT.

The chain recombines TRBV5-1 with TRBJ2-3; possible D gene TRBD2, 6 bases. This CDR3 is 12 amino acids long. The V end was cut by 5 bases, the J end by 7 bases, with 11 bases between. The germline V gene encodes CDR1 SGHRS and CDR2 YFSETQ. For the CDR3, the DNA is TGCGCCAGCAGGGAGGGTCTTCATACGCAGTATTTT. Encoded protein: CASREGLHTQYF.

With respect to this clone: Other DNA sequences from this sample encode an identical CDR3 as well. V usage is TRBV2 and J usage is TRBJ2-1, with TRBD1 matching over 10 bases. V lost 5 bases to trimming and J lost 8 bases; unmatched junction nucleotides: 6. Per germline, CDR1 SNHLY and CDR2 FYNNEI. The CDR3 sequence is 14 residues long. CDR3 DNA sequence: TGTGCCAGCAGTCCGGGACAGGGGTGGGATGAGCAGTTCTTC. This gives the protein CASSPGQGWDEQFF. The entire variable domain, with the rest obtained from reference TRBV2 and TRBJ2-1, is as follows: EPEVTQTPSHQVTQMGQEVILRCVPISNHLYFYWYRQILGQKVEFLVSFYNNEISEKSEIFDDQFSVERPDGSNFTLKIRSTKLEDSAMYFCASSPGQGWDEQFFGPGTRLTVL.

The rearrangement joins TRBV7-2 to TRBJ2-5, with 12 nucleotides matching TRBD1. The length of the CDR3 is 16 residues. V was pared by 1 base and J by 5 bases, with 5 bases of the junction left unmatched. Germline CDR1 and CDR2: SGHTA and FQGNSA. The CDR3: CASSLGDRGLGETQYF. The CDR3 DNA is TGTGCCAGCAGCTTAGGGGACAGGGGGCTCGGGGAGACCCAGTACTTC.

The chain recombines TRBV29-1 with TRBJ2-1; possibly TRBD1 for D (6 bases). This CDR3 is 17 amino acids long. Between the trimmed V and J ends, which lost 3 bases and 1 base, there was a span of 19 bases. CDR1 is SQVTM and CDR2 is ANQGSEA in the germline V gene. Here the CDR3 reads CSVDGQGLQLSYNEQFF. CDR3 in DNA: TGCAGCGTTGATGGGCAGGGGCTCCAGCTTTCCTACAATGAGCAGTTCTTC.

Only one count was recorded for this clone. The chain is built from TRBV27 and TRBJ2-5; TRBD1 is a possible D gene (5 bases). This CDR3 region has 16 residues. V gave up 4 bases and J gave up 1 base, with 16 bases separating them. CDR1 is MNHEY and CDR2 is SMNVEV in the germline V gene (reference sequence). The CDR3 spells CASSSFQTALQETQYF. The CDR3 nucleotides are TGTGCCAGCAGTTCTTTCCAGACAGCCCTCCAAGAGACCCAGTACTTC.

The chain links TRBV5-1 to TRBJ2-3; D possibly corresponds to TRBD1 (5 bases). Germline CDR1 SGHRS, CDR2 YFSETQ. The CDR3 length is 14 residues. Trimming took 0 bases from V and 2 from J, leaving 7 bases between them. Written as DNA, the CDR3 is TGCGCCAGCAGCTTGGGACAGCACACAGATACGCAGTATTTT. Translating gives CASSLGQHTDTQYF. Looking up the rest from reference TRBV5-1 and TRBJ2-3 gives the full variable domain: KAGVTQTPRYLIKTRGQQVTLSCSPISGHRSVSWYQQTPGQGLQFLFEYFSETQRNKGNFPGRFSGRQFSNSRSEMNVSTLELGDSALYLCASSLGQHTDTQYFGPGTRLTVL.

The gene calls are TRBV4-1 and TRBJ2-5; D remains unclear. The germline V and J ends were trimmed by 2 bases and 8 bases, with 12 bases remaining between them. This CDR3 region has 13 residues. The germline V gene encodes CDR1 MGHRA and CDR2 YSYEKL. The CDR3 bases are TGCGCCAGCAGCCAAACCCGAGGAGATACCCAGTACTTC. Translation gives CASSQTRGDTQYF.

This clone was counted once. V usage is TRBV25-1 and J usage is TRBJ2-1; 12 bases align to TRBD1. V was clipped by 6 bases and J by 8 bases; unmatched bases: 8. CDR3 length: 15 amino acids. Per the germline V gene, CDR1 is MGHDK and CDR2 is SYGVNS. The CDR3 protein is CASRAGTGGWYEQFF. The CDR3 coding sequence is TGTGCCAGCAGAGCCGGGACAGGGGGCTGGTATGAGCAGTTCTTC. Combining the CDR3 with reference TRBV25-1 and TRBJ2-1 gives the whole variable domain EADIYQTPRYLVIGTGKKITLECSQTMGHDKMYWYQQDPGMELHLIHYSYGVNSTEKGDLSSESTVSRIRTEHFPLTLESARPSHTSQYLCASRAGTGGWYEQFFGPGTRLTVL.

The chain combines TRBV27 with TRBJ1-6; the D is unclear. V lost 6 bases, J lost 7 bases, and 13 bases lay in between. Germline V gene sequence: CDR1 MNHEY, CDR2 SMNVEV (reference sequence). This CDR3 is built from 14 residues. The CDR3: CASRVLGGNSPLHF. For the CDR3, the DNA is TGTGCCAGCAGGGTGCTGGGAGGAAATTCACCCCTCCACTTT.

V is TRBV6-6 and J is TRBJ2-3, with D possibly matching TRBD1 (5 bases). Germline CDR1 reads MNHNY; CDR2 reads SVGAGI (reference sequence). This CDR3 contains 15 residues. V dropped 8 bases and J dropped 2 bases, with 17 bases sitting between them. CDR3 residues: CASSPRDSPTDTQYF. The DNA for the CDR3 is TGTGCCAGCTCACCGAGAGACAGTCCCACAGATACGCAGTATTTT.